The 25 T cell receptor beta chains below all came from one sample that was sequenced in a study of T cell responses to AZD1222 COVID-19 vaccine. TCRdb keeps only in-frame clones here, not all; method: immunoSEQ multiplex PCR. The data hold approximately 100,000 clones, with roughly 90% observed a single time. The sequencing used peripheral blood, collected on day 0 of AZD1222 vaccination. These receptors originate from an adult in good health.

V and J are TRBV6-2 or TRBV6-3 and TRBJ1-2, with no clear D. The germline CDR1 and CDR2 sequences are MNHEY and SVGEGT. CDR3 length equals 13 residues. The V and J ends lost 2 bases and 5 bases respectively, with 9 bases between them. This CDR3 is CASSYRPWYGYTF. The CDR3 region has the DNA TGTGCCAGCAGTTACCGTCCGTGGTATGGCTACACCTTC.

This chain uses TRBV5-1 with TRBJ2-5; TRBD1 or TRBD2 may be the D gene (6 bases each). The CDR3 totals 16 residues. Looked up from germline, CDR1 is SGHRS and CDR2 is YFSETQ. The germline V and J ends were trimmed by 0 bases and 4 bases, with 16 bases remaining between them. CDR3 sequence: CASSLGPGATGETQYF. As DNA, the CDR3 is TGCGCCAGCAGCTTGGGGCCGGGGGCAACCGGAGAGACCCAGTACTTC.

The CDR3 sequence is CASRPGQGLGNTIYF. In DNA, the CDR3 is TGTGCCAGCAGACCGGGACAGGGACTTGGAAACACCATATATTTT. The chain carries TRBV6-6 and TRBJ1-3; 9 positions match TRBD1. Germline lookup yields CDR1 MNHNY and CDR2 SVGAGI (reference sequence). V shed 6 bases and J 3 bases; nucleotides not matched to a gene: 6. CDR3 length: 15 amino acids.

The chain combines TRBV15 with TRBJ2-3; a possible D gene is TRBD2 (6 bases). This CDR3 has 14 residues. The germline V gene encodes CDR1 LNHNV and CDR2 YYDKDF (reference sequence). V lost 8 bases and J 0 bases, leaving 12 bases between the germline ends. The CDR3 spells CATGRGRSTDTQYF. The CDR3 DNA reads as TGTGCCACCGGCCGTGGGAGGAGCACAGATACGCAGTATTTT.

The chain links TRBV6-5 to TRBJ1-3; D remains unclear. Trimming took off 0 bases at V and 3 bases at J, with 12 bases between the two ends. CDR1 is MNHEY, CDR2 SVGAGI, per germline. CDR3 length equals 16 residues. The CDR3, as DNA: TGTGCCAGCAGTTACTCGCATGGTGGCGGTGGAAACACCATATATTTT. Translation gives CASSYSHGGGGNTIYF.

This sequence joins TRBV7-3 and TRBJ2-3; 9 bases agree with TRBD2. Germline V lookup: CDR1 SGHTA, CDR2 FQGTGA. With V trimmed by 5 bases and J by 1 base, 4 bases remained unmatched. This CDR3 is built from 15 residues. CDR3 sequence (DNA): TGTGCCAGCAGCCAAGTAGCGGGAGGCACAGATACGCAGTATTTT. Its protein is CASSQVAGGTDTQYF.

The V and J genes are TRBV30 and TRBJ2-3, with 11 bases that match TRBD2. Germline values: CDR1 GTSNPN, CDR2 SVGIG (reference sequence). CDR3 length: 15 amino acids. The trim removed 2 bases at V and 5 bases at J, leaving 6 bases unmatched. The DNA of the CDR3 is TGTGCCTGGAGTTTAATAGCGGGAGGGGGAGATACGCAGTATTTT. Protein: CAWSLIAGGGDTQYF.

The chain links TRBV7-3 to TRBJ2-2, with TRBD1 identical over 7 bases. CDR3 length: 17 residues. The trim removed 0 bases at V and 2 bases at J, leaving 6 bases unmatched. The germline V gene encodes CDR1 SGHTA and CDR2 FQGTGA. The CDR3 spells CASSLTRDSLNTGELFF. The CDR3 DNA reads TGTGCCAGCAGCTTAACACGGGACAGTTTAAACACCGGGGAGCTGTTTTTT.

V gene TRBV2 combines with J gene TRBJ1-4; 7 nucleotides align to TRBD1. CDR3 length: 14 amino acids. Germline CDR1 is SNHLY and CDR2 is FYNNEI. The J segment lost 7 bases and the V segment lost 6 bases, leaving 8 bases of the junction unmatched. The chain's CDR3 is CASRDSGGAEKLFF. Here the CDR3 DNA reads TGTGCCAGCAGGGACTCAGGGGGGGCTGAAAAACTGTTTTTT.

As DNA, the CDR3 is TGCGCCAGCAGCTGGGGCATTGGTGGCACCGGGGAGCTGTTTTTT. Its protein is CASSWGIGGTGELFF. This chain connects TRBV5-1 to TRBJ2-2; a weak D match, TRBD1 (5 bases). CDR1 is SGHRS, CDR2 YFSETQ, per germline. V shed 3 bases and J shed 4 bases, with 13 bases lying between them. CDR3 length: 15 amino acids.

The chain is built from TRBV9 and TRBJ1-5; D might be TRBD1 (5 bases). The V and J ends lost 3 bases and 0 bases respectively, with 10 bases between them. This CDR3 region has 15 residues. The V gene's germline CDR1 is SGDLS and CDR2 YYNGEE. In DNA form, the CDR3 reads TGTGCCAGCAGCGACGGGCAGGGTAGCAATCAGCCCCAGCATTTT. As protein: CASSDGQGSNQPQHF.

J is TRBJ1-1 and V is TRBV3-1 (or the pseudogene TRBV3-2), with D unresolved. Germline values: CDR1 LGHDT, CDR2 YNNKEL (reference sequence). This CDR3 comprises 15 residues. Deletions cut 2 bases from V and 1 base from J, with 11 bases between. The CDR3 DNA reads as TGTGCCAGCAGCCAAAGAACAGACCCGAACACTGAAGCTTTCTTT. It specifies CASSQRTDPNTEAFF.

There are a few counts of this clone. V and J are TRBV5-1 and TRBJ2-7, with 9 bases that match TRBD2. V shed 4 bases and J 3 bases; nucleotides not matched to a gene: 11. The germline gives CDR1 SGHRS, CDR2 YFSETQ. CDR3 length equals 16 residues. CDR3 in DNA: TGCGCCAGCAGCCCCACGTTAGCGGGGGCCATCTACGAGCAGTACTTC. Its protein is CASSPTLAGAIYEQYF.

The rearrangement uses TRBV24-1 and TRBJ2-5; 9 positions match TRBD1. Germline lookup yields CDR1 KGHDR and CDR2 SFDVKD. The CDR3 has 16 amino acids. After removal of 3 bases from V and 4 bases from J, the junction contained 8 bases not matched to a gene. CDR3 residues: CATSDISGQGGETQYF. The CDR3 DNA follows: TGTGCCACCAGTGATATCTCGGGACAGGGAGGAGAGACCCAGTACTTC.

J is TRBJ1-4 and V is TRBV18, with 7 positions matching TRBD1. The CDR3 consists of 17 residues. The V segment lost 5 bases and the J segment 0 bases; nucleotides outside the gene matches: 9. Germline assignment: CDR1 KGHSH and CDR2 LQKENI. The CDR3 sequence is CASSAQTGTSTNEKLFF. For the CDR3, the DNA is TGTGCCAGCTCAGCTCAGACAGGGACCTCAACTAATGAAAAACTGTTTTTT.

The CDR3 region is CASSSTGTGDNEQFF. The CDR3 DNA follows: TGTGCCAGCAGTTCCACCGGGACAGGGGACAATGAGCAGTTCTTC. The chain couples TRBV6-5 to TRBJ2-1, with 10 bases that match TRBD1. The CDR3 is 15 amino acids. V shed 4 bases, J shed 5 bases, and the junction held 5 bases outside the gene matches. Germline V CDR1 and CDR2: MNHEY, SVGAGI.

The CDR3 sequence: CASSFLAGAEQYF. Written as DNA, the CDR3 is TGTGCCAGCAGCTTTCTAGCGGGAGCCGAGCAGTACTTC. The chain employs TRBV7-3 and TRBJ2-7; 10 positions match TRBD2. The CDR3 runs 13 residues. From germline, CDR1 is SGHTA and CDR2 FQGTGA. After removal of 3 bases from V and 6 bases from J, the junction contained 2 bases not matched to a gene.

In DNA, the CDR3 is TGTGCCAGCAGTTTGAACACTTTCTATAATTCACCCCTCCACTTT. It is translated as CASSLNTFYNSPLHF. This chain connects TRBV27 to TRBJ1-6; no reliable D call. Trimming took off 3 bases at V and 3 bases at J, with 9 bases between the two ends. CDR1 MNHEY and CDR2 SMNVEV come from the germline V gene (reference sequence). CDR3 size: 15 residues.

This rearrangement joins TRBV12-3 or TRBV12-4 to TRBJ1-5; no clear D. This CDR3 contains 12 residues. Trimming took 3 bases from V and 7 from J, leaving 7 bases between them. The CDR3 coding sequence is TGTGCCAGCAGTTTGCCCCCGCAGCCCCAGCATTTT. Translating gives CASSLPPQPQHF.

The sample holds a few counts of this clone. The CDR3 bases are TGCGCCAGCAAAGGAGAAGCGAACACCGGGGAGCTGTTTTTT. Its protein is CASKGEANTGELFF. The V gene is TRBV5-1, the J gene TRBJ2-2; no definite D call. The CDR3 is made up of 14 amino acids. In germline, CDR1 is SGHRS, CDR2 YFSETQ. Trimming removed 6 bases from V and 0 bases from J, with 9 bases in between.

This chain joins TRBV30 and TRBJ2-1; 8 bases are shared with TRBD2. The CDR3 consists of 16 residues. J gave up 3 bases and V 3 bases, and 10 bases lay outside the gene matches. The germline V gene encodes CDR1 GTSNPN and CDR2 SVGIG (reference sequence). This CDR3 is CAWRGEEAGVYNEQFF. The CDR3 bases are TGTGCCTGGAGGGGAGAAGAAGCGGGAGTCTACAATGAGCAGTTCTTC.

The genes are TRBV13 and TRBJ2-7; tentative D call: TRBD2 (6 bases). The CDR3 contains 15 residues. Germline CDR1 reads PRHDT; CDR2 reads FYEKMQ (reference sequence). With 5 bases removed from V and 1 base from J, the gap between germline ends came to 15 bases. The CDR3 here is CASSLTSQYSYEQYF. The CDR3 nucleotides are TGTGCCAGCAGCCTAACTAGCCAATATTCCTACGAGCAGTACTTC. Combining the CDR3 with reference TRBV13 and TRBJ2-7 gives the whole variable domain AAGVIQSPRHLIKEKRETATLKCYPIPRHDTVYWYQQGPGQDPQFLISFYEKMQSDKGSIPDRFSAQQFSDYHSELNMSSLELGDSALYFCASSLTSQYSYEQYFGPGTRLTVT.

CDR3 protein: CASRTGGRTDTQYF. Written as DNA, the CDR3 is TGTGCCAGCAGGACAGGGGGTAGGACAGATACGCAGTATTTT. The chain recombines TRBV6-5 with TRBJ2-3, with TRBD1 matching 9 bases. V lost 6 bases to trimming and J lost 3 bases; unmatched junction nucleotides: 4. Germline-derived CDR1 and CDR2 are MNHEY and SVGAGI. The CDR3 is 14 residues long.

The V call is TRBV3-1 (or the pseudogene TRBV3-2), the J call TRBJ2-3, with TRBD2 matching over 11 bases. The CDR3 covers 16 residues. Germline assignment: CDR1 LGHDT and CDR2 YNNKEL (reference sequence). Trimming cost V 3 bases and J 8 bases; bases outside gene matches: 10. DNA for the CDR3: TGTGCCAGCAGCCACCCATCTGGGCTAGCGGGGGGTACGCAGTATTTT. Translating it yields CASSHPSGLAGGTQYF.

This chain connects TRBV4-3 to TRBJ2-4, with 9 bases matching TRBD1. The V segment lost 1 base and the J segment 5 bases; nucleotides outside the gene matches: 12. CDR1 LGHNA and CDR2 YSLEER come from the germline V gene. CDR3 length: 18 residues. CDR3 nucleotides: TGCGCCAGCAGCCAAGGTCTAAACAGGGGGCGCGGGGAAAACATTCAGTACTTC. This sequence encodes CASSQGLNRGRGENIQYF.